This section outlines one T cell receptor beta chain sequence together with its context. Its specificity is unknown. TCRdb's copy holds only in-frame clones and misses some; the assay was immunoSEQ multiplex PCR. The sample lists around 45,000 clones, about 80% occurring once. The entry originates in a study of CD4 T cells in relation to SARS-CoV-2 and coronaviruses. Trimming removed 2 bases from V and 5 bases from J; junction bases left unmatched: 5. CDR1 and CDR2 from the germline V gene are LNHNV and YYDKDF (reference sequence). The CDR3 is made up of 15 amino acids. The specimen sequenced was naive CD4+ T cells from PBMCs, cultured in vitro. Subset of the sample: naive CD4+ T cells isolated by negative enrichment. The V call is TRBV15, the J call TRBJ1-4; 7 bases are shared with TRBD1. The source of this sequence is an adult with COVID-19. The CDR3 DNA reads as TGTGCCACCAGCAGAAACCGGGACAGAAATGAAAAACTGTTTTTT. It yields the protein CATSRNRDRNEKLFF.